The clone carrying this TCR beta chain was observed once. Its specificity is unknown. In germline, CDR1 is SGHNT, CDR2 YYREEE (reference sequence). The CDR3 has 15 amino acids. V was pared by 5 bases and J by 4 bases, with 3 bases of the junction left unmatched. These data are taken from a study of radiotherapy plus CTLA-4 blockade in lung cancer. The wider study: Objective responses emerged in about 20% of patients, and around 30% attained disease control. Study-level results: Among reported predictors of response, early blood T cell clone dynamics with interferon-beta performed best. Radiotherapy with ipilimumab was followed by blood expansion of tumor-derived clones.

Sequencing was performed with immunoSEQ multiplex PCR; in TCRdb, only in-frame clones are kept and a portion is missing. Of some 110,000 clones listed, roughly 74% were seen once; the top ten hold around 4.8%. Chemo-refractory metastatic non-small-cell lung cancer patients were treated with focal radiation plus CTLA-4 blockade with ipilimumab. V and J are TRBV5-4 and TRBJ2-1; 13 nucleotides align to TRBD2. Sequenced here: peripheral blood, sampled from a patient treated with radiotherapy plus ipilimumab. The receptor comes from a human donor with non-small cell lung cancer who had a partial response to radiotherapy plus ipilimumab. DNA for the CDR3: TGTGCCAGCAGGCGGACTAGCGGGAGTTACAATGAGCAGTTCTTC. It yields the protein CASRRTSGSYNEQFF.